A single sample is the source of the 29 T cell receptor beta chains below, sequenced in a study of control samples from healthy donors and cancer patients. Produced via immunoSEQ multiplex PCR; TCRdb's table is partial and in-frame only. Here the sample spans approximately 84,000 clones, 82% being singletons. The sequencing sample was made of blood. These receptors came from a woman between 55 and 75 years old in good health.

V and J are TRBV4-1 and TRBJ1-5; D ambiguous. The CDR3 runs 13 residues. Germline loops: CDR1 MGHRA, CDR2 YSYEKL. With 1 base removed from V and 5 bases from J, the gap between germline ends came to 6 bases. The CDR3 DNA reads TGCGCCAGCAGCCAAGGGTGGGATCAGCCCCAGCATTTT. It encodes CASSQGWDQPQHF.

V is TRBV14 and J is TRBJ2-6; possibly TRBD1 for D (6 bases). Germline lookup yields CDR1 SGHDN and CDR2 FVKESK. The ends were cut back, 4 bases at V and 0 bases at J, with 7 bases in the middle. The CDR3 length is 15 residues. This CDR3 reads CASSLGHSGANVLTF. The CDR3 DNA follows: TGTGCCAGCAGCCTGGGACACTCTGGGGCCAACGTCCTGACTTTC.

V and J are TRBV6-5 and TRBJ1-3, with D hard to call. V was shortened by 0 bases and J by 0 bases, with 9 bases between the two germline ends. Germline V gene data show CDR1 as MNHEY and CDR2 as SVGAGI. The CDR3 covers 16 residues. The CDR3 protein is CASSYSSTLSGNTIYF. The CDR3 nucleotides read TGTGCCAGCAGTTACTCGTCGACACTCTCTGGAAACACCATATATTTT.

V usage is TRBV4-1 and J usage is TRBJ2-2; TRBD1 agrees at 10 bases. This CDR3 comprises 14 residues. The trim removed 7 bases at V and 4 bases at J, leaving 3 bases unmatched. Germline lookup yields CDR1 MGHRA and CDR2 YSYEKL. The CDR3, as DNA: TGCGCCAGCATGGACAGGGGGGGCACCGGGGAGCTGTTTTTT. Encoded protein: CASMDRGGTGELFF.

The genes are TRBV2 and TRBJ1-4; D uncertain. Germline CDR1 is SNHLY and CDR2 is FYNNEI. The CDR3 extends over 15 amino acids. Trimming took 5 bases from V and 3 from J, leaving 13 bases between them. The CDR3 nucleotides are TGTGCCAGCAGTAGAACACGAAACCCTAATGAAAAACTGTTTTTT. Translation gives CASSRTRNPNEKLFF.

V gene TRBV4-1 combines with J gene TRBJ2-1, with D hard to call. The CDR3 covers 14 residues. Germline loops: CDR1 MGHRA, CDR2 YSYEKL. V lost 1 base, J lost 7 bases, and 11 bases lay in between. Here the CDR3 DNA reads TGCGCCAGCAGCCAAGGGGGTCGTAGGAATGAGCAGTTCTTC. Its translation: CASSQGGRRNEQFF.

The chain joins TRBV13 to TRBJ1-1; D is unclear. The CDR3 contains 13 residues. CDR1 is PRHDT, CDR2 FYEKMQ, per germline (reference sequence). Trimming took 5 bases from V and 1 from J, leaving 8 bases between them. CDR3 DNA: TGTGCCAGCAGCCCCCTCGGGAACACTGAAGCTTTCTTT. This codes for CASSPLGNTEAFF.

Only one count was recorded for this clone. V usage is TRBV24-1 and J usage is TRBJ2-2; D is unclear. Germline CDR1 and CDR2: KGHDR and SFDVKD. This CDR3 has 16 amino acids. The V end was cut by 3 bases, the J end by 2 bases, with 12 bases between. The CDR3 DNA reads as TGTGCCACCAGTGATACCCAATCAGGCAACACCGGGGAGCTGTTTTTT. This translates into CATSDTQSGNTGELFF.

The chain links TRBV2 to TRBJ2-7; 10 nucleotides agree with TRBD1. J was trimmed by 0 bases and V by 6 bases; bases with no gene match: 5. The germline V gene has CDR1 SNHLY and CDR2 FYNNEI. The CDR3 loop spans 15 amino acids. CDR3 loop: CASSPGTGASYEQYF. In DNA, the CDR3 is TGTGCCAGCAGCCCCGGGACAGGGGCCTCCTACGAGCAGTACTTC. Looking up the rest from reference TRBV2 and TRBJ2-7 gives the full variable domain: EPEVTQTPSHQVTQMGQEVILRCVPISNHLYFYWYRQILGQKVEFLVSFYNNEISEKSEIFDDQFSVERPDGSNFTLKIRSTKLEDSAMYFCASSPGTGASYEQYFGPGTRLTVT.

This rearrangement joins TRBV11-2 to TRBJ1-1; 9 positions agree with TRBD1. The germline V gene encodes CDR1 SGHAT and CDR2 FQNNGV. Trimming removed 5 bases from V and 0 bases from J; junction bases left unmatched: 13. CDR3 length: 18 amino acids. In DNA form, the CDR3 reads TGTGCCAGCAGCACATACAGGGGGCGTACCCTGATGAACACTGAAGCTTTCTTT. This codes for CASSTYRGRTLMNTEAFF. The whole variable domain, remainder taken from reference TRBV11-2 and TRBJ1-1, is EAGVAQSPRYKIIEKRQSVAFWCNPISGHATLYWYQQILGQGPKLLIQFQNNGVVDDSQLPKDRFSAERLKGVDSTLKIQPAKLEDSAVYLCASSTYRGRTLMNTEAFFGQGTRLTVV.

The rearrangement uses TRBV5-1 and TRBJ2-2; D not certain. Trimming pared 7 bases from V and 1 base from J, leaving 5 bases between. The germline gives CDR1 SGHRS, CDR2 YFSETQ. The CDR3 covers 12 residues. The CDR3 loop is CASRLNTGELFF. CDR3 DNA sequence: TGCGCCAGCCGGTTGAACACCGGGGAGCTGTTTTTT.

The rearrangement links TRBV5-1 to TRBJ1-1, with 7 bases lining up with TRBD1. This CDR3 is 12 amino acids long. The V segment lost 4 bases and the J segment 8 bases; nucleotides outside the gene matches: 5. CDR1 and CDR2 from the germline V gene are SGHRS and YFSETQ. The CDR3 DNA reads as TGCGCCAGCAGCGAGGGACAGCCCGAAGCTTTCTTT. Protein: CASSEGQPEAFF.

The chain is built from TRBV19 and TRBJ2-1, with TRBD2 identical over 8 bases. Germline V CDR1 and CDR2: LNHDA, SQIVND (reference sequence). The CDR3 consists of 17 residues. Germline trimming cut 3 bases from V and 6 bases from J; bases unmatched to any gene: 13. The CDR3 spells CASSIWSGRVQSNEQFF. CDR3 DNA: TGTGCCAGTAGTATCTGGAGCGGGAGAGTGCAGAGCAATGAGCAGTTCTTC.

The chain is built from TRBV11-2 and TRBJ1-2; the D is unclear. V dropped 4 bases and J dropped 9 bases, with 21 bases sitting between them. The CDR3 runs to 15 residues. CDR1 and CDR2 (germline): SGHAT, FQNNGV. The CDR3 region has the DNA TGTGCCAGCAGCTCCCTTCGGGGTCTCCGACTTAGCTACACCTTC. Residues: CASSSLRGLRLSYTF.

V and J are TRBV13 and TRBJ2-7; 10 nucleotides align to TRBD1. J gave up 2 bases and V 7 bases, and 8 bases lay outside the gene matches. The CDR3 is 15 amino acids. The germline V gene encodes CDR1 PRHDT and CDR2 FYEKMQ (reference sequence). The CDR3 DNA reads TGTGCCAGCACCCTCCGGGGACAGGGGACCTACGAGCAGTACTTC. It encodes CASTLRGQGTYEQYF.

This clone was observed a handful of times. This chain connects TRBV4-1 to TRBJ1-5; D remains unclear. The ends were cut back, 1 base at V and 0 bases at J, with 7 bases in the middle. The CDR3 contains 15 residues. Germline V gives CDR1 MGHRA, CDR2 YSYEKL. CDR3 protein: CASSQGDNSNQPQHF. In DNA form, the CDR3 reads TGCGCCAGCAGCCAAGGAGACAATAGCAATCAGCCCCAGCATTTT.

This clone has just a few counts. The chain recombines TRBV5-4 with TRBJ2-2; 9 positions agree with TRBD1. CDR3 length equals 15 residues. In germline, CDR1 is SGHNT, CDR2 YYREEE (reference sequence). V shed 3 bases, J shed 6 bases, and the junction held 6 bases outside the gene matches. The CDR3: CASSSGTGYPGELFF. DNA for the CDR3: TGTGCCAGCAGCTCCGGGACAGGGTATCCCGGGGAGCTGTTTTTT.

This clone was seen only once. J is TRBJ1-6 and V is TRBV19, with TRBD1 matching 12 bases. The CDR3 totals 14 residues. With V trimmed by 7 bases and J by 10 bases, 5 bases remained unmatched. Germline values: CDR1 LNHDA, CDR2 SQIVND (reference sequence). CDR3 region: CASTIGTGGSPLHF. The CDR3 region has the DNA TGTGCCAGTACGATCGGGACAGGGGGCTCACCCCTCCACTTT.

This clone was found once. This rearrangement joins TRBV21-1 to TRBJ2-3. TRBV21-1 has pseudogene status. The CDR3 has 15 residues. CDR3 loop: CASSPTRGDTDTQYF. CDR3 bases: TGTGCCAGCAGTCCCACGAGGGGGGACACAGATACGCAGTATTTT.

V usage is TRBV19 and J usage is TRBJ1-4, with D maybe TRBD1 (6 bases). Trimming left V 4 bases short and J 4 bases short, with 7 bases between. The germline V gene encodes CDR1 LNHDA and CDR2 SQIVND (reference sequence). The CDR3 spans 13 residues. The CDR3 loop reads CASSRQDNEKLFF. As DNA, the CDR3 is TGTGCCAGTAGTAGACAGGATAATGAAAAACTGTTTTTT.

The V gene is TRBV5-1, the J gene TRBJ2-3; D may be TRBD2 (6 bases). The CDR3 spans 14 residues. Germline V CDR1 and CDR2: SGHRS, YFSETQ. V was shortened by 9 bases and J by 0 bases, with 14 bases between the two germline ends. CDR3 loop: CATSGGSSTDTQYF. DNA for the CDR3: TGCGCCACCAGTGGGGGGTCCAGCACAGATACGCAGTATTTT.

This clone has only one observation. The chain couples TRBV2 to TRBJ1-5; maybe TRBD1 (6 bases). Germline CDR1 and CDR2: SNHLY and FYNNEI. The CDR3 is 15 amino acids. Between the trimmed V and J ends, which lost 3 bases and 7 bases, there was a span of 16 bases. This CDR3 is CASSEILRGNQPQHF. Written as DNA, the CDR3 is TGTGCCAGCAGTGAGATCCTCAGGGGAAACCAGCCCCAGCATTTT.

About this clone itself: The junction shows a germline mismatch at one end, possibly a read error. This chain's CDR3 is CASSLAGSYHEQFF. The CDR3, as DNA: TGTGCCAGCAGCTTAGCGGGTTCCTACCATGAGCAGTTCTTC. The V call is TRBV7-2, the J call TRBJ2-1; D not resolved. The CDR3 runs 14 residues. Germline V lookup: CDR1 SGHTA, CDR2 FQGNSA.

The CDR3 DNA follows: TGCGCCAGCAGCCATGGACTAAGCGGGGTCCTAGCCAAAAACATTCAGTACTTC. Translating it yields CASSHGLSGVLAKNIQYF. J is TRBJ2-4 and V is TRBV5-1; 7 bases agree with TRBD2. The CDR3 covers 18 residues. V gave up 4 bases and J gave up 0 bases; unmatched junction bases: 13. CDR1 is SGHRS, CDR2 YFSETQ, per germline.

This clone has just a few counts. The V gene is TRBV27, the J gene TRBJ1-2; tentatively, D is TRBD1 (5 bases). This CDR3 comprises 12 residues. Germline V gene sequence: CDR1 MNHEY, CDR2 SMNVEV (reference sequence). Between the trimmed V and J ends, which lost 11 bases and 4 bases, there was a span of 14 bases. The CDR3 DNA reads TGTGCCCCACAGGCAGTTTCCTATGGCTACACCTTC. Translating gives CAPQAVSYGYTF.

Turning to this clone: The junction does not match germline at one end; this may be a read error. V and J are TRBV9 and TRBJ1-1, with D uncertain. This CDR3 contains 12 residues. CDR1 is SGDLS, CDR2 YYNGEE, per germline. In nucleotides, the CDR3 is TGTGCCAGCGGAGGAGGTTGGACTGAGGCTTTCTTT. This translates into CASGGGWTEAFF.

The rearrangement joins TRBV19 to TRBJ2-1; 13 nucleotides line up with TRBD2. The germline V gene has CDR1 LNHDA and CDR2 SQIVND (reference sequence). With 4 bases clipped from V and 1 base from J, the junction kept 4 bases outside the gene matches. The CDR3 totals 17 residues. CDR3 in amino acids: CASSTPGLAGSYNEQFF. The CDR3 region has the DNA TGTGCCAGTAGTACCCCGGGACTAGCGGGATCCTACAATGAGCAGTTCTTC.

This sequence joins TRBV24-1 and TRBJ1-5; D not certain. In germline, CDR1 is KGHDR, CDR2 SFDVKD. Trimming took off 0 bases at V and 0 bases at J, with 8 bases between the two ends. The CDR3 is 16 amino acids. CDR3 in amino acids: CATSDLMRFSNQPQHF. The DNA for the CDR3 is TGTGCCACCAGTGATTTGATGAGGTTTAGCAATCAGCCCCAGCATTTT.

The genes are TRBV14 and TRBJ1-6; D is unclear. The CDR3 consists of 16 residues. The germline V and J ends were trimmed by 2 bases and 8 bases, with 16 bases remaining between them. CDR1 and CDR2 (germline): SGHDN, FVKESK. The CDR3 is CASSQSGRSADSPLHF. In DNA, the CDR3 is TGTGCCAGCAGCCAATCGGGCCGGTCGGCGGATTCACCCCTCCACTTT.